This TCR beta chain appears in the sequencing data of a study of shared clonotypes between healthy human individuals. Study-wide results and limits: The sole specimen, blood, was sampled, and tissue repertoires likely differ.

Per the authors' pipeline: ImmunoSEQ yielded junction-only sequences lacking quality scores, so filtering differed. Produced via immunoSEQ multiplex PCR; TCRdb's table is partial and in-frame only. The V and J calls and the clone size are those of that table, but D and trimming were determined from the DNA. The profile shows about 490,000 clones, over 75% of them singletons. Germline CDR1 and CDR2: MGHDK and SYGVNS. This CDR3 has 16 amino acids. Trimming removed 1 base from V and 7 bases from J, with 20 bases in between. Points on this clone: Its specificity is not known.

This receptor was identified in a woman aged 40 to 50 in good health. Some clones in this sample may be carry-over from other donors' samples. The chain uses TRBV25-1 and TRBJ2-7; no clear D gene. Sequenced input: PBMCs. This CDR3 reads CASSELNGVVMGEQYF. CDR3 coding DNA: TGTGCCAGCAGTGAATTGAATGGGGTCGTCATGGGGGAGCAGTACTTC.